The rows below give T cell receptor beta chains drawn from one sample of a study of T cell responses to AZD1222 COVID-19 vaccine. The table came from immunoSEQ multiplex PCR; TCRdb's copy has only in-frame clones and leaves some out. The data show 98,000 or so clones, approximately 88% seen once. This material consisted of peripheral blood, taken on day 0 of AZD1222 vaccination. The receptors were sampled from an adult in good health. Both conserved end residues are part of each CDR3.

V gene: TRBV2
CDR3 protein: CASSGTDGPFSYNSPLHF

V gene: TRBV15
CDR3 protein: CATSREGTGGMGKLFF

V gene: TRBV6-1
CDR3 protein: CASSDSGRSNTEAFF

V gene: TRBV15
CDR3 protein: CATSRESYRTDLRNTIYF

V gene: TRBV11-1
CDR3 protein: CASSVTSGSEAFF

V gene: TRBV10-3
CDR3 protein: CAISEEAIYGYTF

V gene: TRBV7-2
CDR3 protein: CASSLDNYGYTF

V gene: TRBV18
CDR3 protein: CASSPMDSYNYGYTF

V gene: TRBV18
CDR3 protein: CASTGTTYNEQFF

V gene: TRBV5-4
CDR3 protein: CASSFLVIGLVQETQYF

V gene: TRBV19
CDR3 protein: CASSMWQARTDTQYF

V gene: TRBV9
CDR3 protein: CASSPGGMEQYF

V gene: TRBV2
CDR3 protein: CASTLGLAVDEQYF

V gene: TRBV7-2
CDR3 protein: CASSFGPGGGNTIYF

V gene: TRBV27
CDR3 protein: CAVAGGWYNEQFF

V gene: TRBV7-2
CDR3 protein: CASSLEAGLANNEQFF

V gene: TRBV29-1
CDR3 protein: CSVGALGSNTGELFF

V gene: TRBV29-1
CDR3 protein: CSVEWGEEYTQYF

V gene: TRBV19
CDR3 protein: CADRGRGNQPQHF

V gene: TRBV5-1
CDR3 protein: CASSARQGPTGSGANVLTF

V gene: TRBV7-9
CDR3 protein: CASSLAIAGAPPEQYF

V gene: TRBV7-7
CDR3 protein: CASSLGGRASTGELFF

V gene: TRBV7-2
CDR3 protein: CASSLVGQGGSNQPQHF

V gene: TRBV5-4
CDR3 protein: CASSLGGPNQPQHF

V gene: TRBV7-6
CDR3 protein: CASSLGAGDNSPLHF

V gene: TRBV27
CDR3 protein: CASGFGYEQYF

V gene: TRBV6-2/TRBV6-3
CDR3 protein: CASSKRGISEQFF

V gene: TRBV2
CDR3 protein: CASRATGTGELFF

V gene: TRBV27
CDR3 protein: CASRGVPGETQYF

V gene: TRBV6-5
CDR3 protein: CASMSGFNYGYTF

V gene: TRBV10-3
CDR3 protein: CAISGNQMHGYTF

V gene: TRBV27
CDR3 protein: CASRLARGGRYNEQFF

V gene: TRBV7-2
CDR3 protein: CATQRAGGHTDTQYF

V gene: TRBV28
CDR3 protein: CASSVRRGSGELFF

V gene: TRBV10-3
CDR3 protein: CAISESNYGTGGYNEQFF

V gene: TRBV6-5
CDR3 protein: CASRGTAYSYNEQFF

V gene: TRBV5-1
CDR3 protein: CASSLEGGYDEQYF

V gene: TRBV12-3/TRBV12-4
CDR3 protein: CASSGGSGNTIYF

V gene: TRBV6-2/TRBV6-3
CDR3 protein: CASSSQGGGTEAFF

V gene: TRBV7-6
CDR3 protein: CASSSTSGNGYEQYF

V gene: TRBV2
CDR3 protein: CASSDRDIAPEAFF

V gene: TRBV5-1
CDR3 protein: CASNQGLQNTGELFF

V gene: TRBV4-2
CDR3 protein: CASSLGASGINEQFF

V gene: TRBV27
CDR3 protein: CASSSGYTYGYTF

V gene: TRBV28
CDR3 protein: CASQAPRGPTNEKLFF

V gene: TRBV6-5
CDR3 protein: CASSLGQGFGNTIYF

V gene: TRBV7-8
CDR3 protein: CASSLPRRLGRETQYF

V gene: TRBV2
CDR3 protein: CASNQRRAYNEQFF

V gene: TRBV12-3/TRBV12-4
CDR3 protein: CASGLTGAQPQHF